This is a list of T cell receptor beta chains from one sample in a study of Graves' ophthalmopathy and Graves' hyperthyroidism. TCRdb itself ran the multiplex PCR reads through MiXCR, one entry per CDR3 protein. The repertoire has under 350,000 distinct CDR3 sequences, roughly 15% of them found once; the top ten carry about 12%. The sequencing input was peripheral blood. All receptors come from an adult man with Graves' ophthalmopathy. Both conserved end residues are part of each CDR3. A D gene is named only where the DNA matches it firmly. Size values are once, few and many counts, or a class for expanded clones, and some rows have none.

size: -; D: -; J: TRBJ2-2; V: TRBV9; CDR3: CASSVDRPPGELFF; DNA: TGTGCCAGCAGCGTAGACCGCCCCCCTGGGGAGCTGTTTTTT
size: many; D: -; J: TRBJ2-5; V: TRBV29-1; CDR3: CSVGGAKETQYF; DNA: TGCAGCGTTGGGGGGGCAAAGGAGACCCAGTACTTC
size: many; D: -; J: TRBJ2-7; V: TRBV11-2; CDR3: CASSRSGTIGAQFYEQYF; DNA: TGTGCCAGCAGCAGATCTGGGACCATAGGCGCCCAATTTTACGAGCAGTACTTC
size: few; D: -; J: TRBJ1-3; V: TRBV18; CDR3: CASSRRQQGSSGNTIYF; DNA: TGTGCCAGCTCACGTAGACAGCAAGGAAGCTCTGGAAACACCATATATTTT
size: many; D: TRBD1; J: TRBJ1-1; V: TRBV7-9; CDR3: CASSPGQGWNTEAFF; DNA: TGTGCCAGCAGCCCGGGACAGGGATGGAACACTGAAGCTTTCTTT
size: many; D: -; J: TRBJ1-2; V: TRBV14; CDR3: CASSLVGGAYTF; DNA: TGTGCCAGCAGCCTCGTCGGGGGGGCGTACACCTTC
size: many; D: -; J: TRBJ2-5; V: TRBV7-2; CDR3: CASSLSWGEETQYF; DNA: TGTGCCAGCAGCTTATCCTGGGGGGAAGAGACCCAGTACTTC
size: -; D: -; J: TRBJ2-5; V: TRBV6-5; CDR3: CASSYNVGETQYF; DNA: TGTGCCAGCAGTTACAACGTGGGAGAGACCCAGTACTTC
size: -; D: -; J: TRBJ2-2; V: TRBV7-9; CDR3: CASSAAGPGELFF; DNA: TGTGCCAGCAGCGCGGCGGGGCCCGGGGAGCTGTTTTTT
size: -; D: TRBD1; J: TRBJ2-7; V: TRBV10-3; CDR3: CAIKAGTGSSYEQYF; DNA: TGTGCCATCAAGGCGGGGACAGGGAGCTCCTACGAGCAGTACTTC
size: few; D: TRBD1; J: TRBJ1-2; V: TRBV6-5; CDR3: CASSYTGTEYGYTF; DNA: TGTGCCAGCAGTTACACCGGGACAGAGTATGGCTACACCTTC
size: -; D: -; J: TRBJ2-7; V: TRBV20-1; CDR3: CSAANLEGNEQYF; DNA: TGCAGTGCCGCTAACCTAGAGGGGAACGAGCAGTACTTC
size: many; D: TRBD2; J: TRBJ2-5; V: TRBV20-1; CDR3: CSAPLAGGQETQYF; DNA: TGCAGTGCTCCGTTAGCGGGGGGGCAAGAGACCCAGTACTTC
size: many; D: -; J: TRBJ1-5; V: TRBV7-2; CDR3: CASSWDGTNQPQHF; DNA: TGTGCCAGCAGCTGGGACGGGACAAATCAGCCCCAGCATTTT
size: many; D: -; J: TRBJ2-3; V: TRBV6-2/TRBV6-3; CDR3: CASSLTDTDTQYF; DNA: TGTGCCAGCAGTTTAACGGATACAGATACGCAGTATTTT
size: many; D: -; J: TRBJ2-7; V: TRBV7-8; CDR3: CASSLGANEQYF; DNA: TGTGCCAGCAGCTTAGGGGCCAACGAGCAGTACTTC
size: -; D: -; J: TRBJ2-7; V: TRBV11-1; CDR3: CASSFFAGRSYEQYF; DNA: TGTGCCAGCAGCTTCTTCGCGGGTCGTTCCTACGAGCAGTACTTC
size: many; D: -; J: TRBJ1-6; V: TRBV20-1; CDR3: CSARDLGAGNSPLHF; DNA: TGCAGTGCTAGAGACCTGGGGGCGGGTAATTCACCCCTCCACTTT
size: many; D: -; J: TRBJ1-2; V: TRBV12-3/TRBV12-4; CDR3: CASTRGAGYTF; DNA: TGTGCCAGCACCCGTGGGGCCGGCTACACCTTC
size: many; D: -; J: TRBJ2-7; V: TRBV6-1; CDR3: CASSELQGVNYEQYF; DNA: TGTGCCAGCAGTGAACTCCAGGGTGTCAACTACGAGCAGTACTTC
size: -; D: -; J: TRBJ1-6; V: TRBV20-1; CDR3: CSASIGRVNSPLHF; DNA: TGCAGTGCTTCAATCGGGAGAGTTAATTCACCCCTCCACTTT
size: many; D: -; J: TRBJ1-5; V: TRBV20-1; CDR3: CSAPDRNRNQPQHF; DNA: TGCAGTGCTCCCGACAGGAACCGCAATCAGCCCCAGCATTTT
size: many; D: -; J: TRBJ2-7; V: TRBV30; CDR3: CAWSIQAEQYF; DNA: TGTGCCTGGAGTATCCAGGCCGAGCAGTACTTC
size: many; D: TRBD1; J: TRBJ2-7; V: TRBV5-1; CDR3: CASSLDTGGPYEQYF; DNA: TGCGCCAGCAGCTTGGATACAGGGGGTCCCTACGAGCAGTACTTC
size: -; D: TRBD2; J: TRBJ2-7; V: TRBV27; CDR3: CASSPTGTTGGYEQYF; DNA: TGTGCCAGCAGTCCAACCGGGACGACCGGGGGGTACGAGCAGTACTTC
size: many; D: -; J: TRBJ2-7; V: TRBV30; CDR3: CAWEARDYEQYF; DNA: TGTGCCTGGGAAGCCAGGGATTACGAGCAGTACTTC
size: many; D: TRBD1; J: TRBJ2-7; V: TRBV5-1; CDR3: CASSRGSGGDYEQYF; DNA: TGCGCCAGCAGTCGAGGGTCAGGGGGTGACTACGAGCAGTACTTC
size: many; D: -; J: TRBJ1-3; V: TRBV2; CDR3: CASSVSISQAGNTIYF; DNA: TGTGCCAGCAGTGTATCAATTTCCCAAGCTGGAAACACCATATATTTT
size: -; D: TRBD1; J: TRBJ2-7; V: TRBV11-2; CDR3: CASRFAGGSYEQYF; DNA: TGTGCCAGCAGATTTGCAGGGGGCTCCTACGAGCAGTACTTC
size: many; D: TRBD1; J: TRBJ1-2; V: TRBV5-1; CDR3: CASSFVAGGAGNYGYTF; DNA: TGCGCCAGCAGCTTTGTCGCAGGGGGGGCCGGTAACTATGGCTACACCTTC
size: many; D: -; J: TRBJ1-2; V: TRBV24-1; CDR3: CATSETRKGRSYGYTF; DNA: TGTGCCACCAGTGAAACAAGGAAGGGGAGAAGCTATGGCTACACCTTC
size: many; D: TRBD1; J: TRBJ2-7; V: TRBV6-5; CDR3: CASTGQGTYEQYF; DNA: TGTGCCAGCACCGGACAGGGGACCTACGAGCAGTACTTC
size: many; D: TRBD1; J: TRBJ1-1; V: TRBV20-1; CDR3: CSALPGQGGTEAFF; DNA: TGCAGTGCCCTACCGGGACAGGGGGGAACTGAAGCTTTCTTT
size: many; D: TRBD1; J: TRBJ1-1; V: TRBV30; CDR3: CAGHRGLNTEAFF; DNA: TGTGCCGGCCACAGGGGATTGAACACTGAAGCTTTCTTT
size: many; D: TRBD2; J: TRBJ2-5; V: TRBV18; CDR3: CASSPALAGGETQYF; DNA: TGTGCCAGCTCACCCGCACTAGCGGGGGGAGAGACCCAGTACTTC
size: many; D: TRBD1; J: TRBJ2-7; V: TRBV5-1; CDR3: CASSQDRAGRGQYF; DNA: TGCGCCAGCAGCCAGGACAGGGCAGGACGTGGGCAGTACTTC
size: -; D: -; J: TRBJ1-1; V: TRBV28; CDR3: CASSPPGMNTEAFF; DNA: TGTGCCAGCAGTCCCCCCGGAATGAACACTGAAGCTTTCTTT
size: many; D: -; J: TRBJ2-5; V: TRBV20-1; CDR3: CSALTLGAAAGTQYF; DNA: TGCAGTGCTTTGACCTTGGGGGCGGCGGCGGGGACCCAGTACTTC
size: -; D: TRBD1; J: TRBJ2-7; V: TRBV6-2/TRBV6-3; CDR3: CASSYGDRVREQYF; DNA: TGTGCCAGCAGTTACGGGGACAGGGTACGGGAGCAGTACTTC
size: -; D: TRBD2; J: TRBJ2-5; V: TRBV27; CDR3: CASRLAGASETQYF; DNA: TGTGCCAGCAGACTAGCGGGGGCTTCGGAGACCCAGTACTTC
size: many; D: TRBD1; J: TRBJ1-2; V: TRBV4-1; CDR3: CASSHSGTGYGYTF; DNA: TGCGCCAGCAGCCATTCCGGGACAGGGTATGGCTACACCTTC
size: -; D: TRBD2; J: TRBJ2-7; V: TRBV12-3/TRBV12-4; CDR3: CASKTAGGYEQYF; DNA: TGTGCCAGCAAAACAGCGGGAGGCTACGAGCAGTACTTC